This passage covers 10 T cell receptor beta chains from one sample sequenced in a study of cytomegalovirus exposure and HLA in healthy donors (dated by TCRdb to about 2017). The library was generated by the immunoSEQ multiplex PCR assay. For the multiplex PCR, a mixture combining 60 forward primers for TCR Vbeta segments and 13 reverse primers for TCR Jbeta segments was used. TCRdb retrieved this table from immuneACCESS and kept in-frame rearrangements only. Not all clones are present; in checked studies, unresolved V genes account for under half, and no reason is known for the remainder. This sample holds more than 85,000 clones; approximately 57% were observed only once. Of the sample, 5% to 6.5% falls within the top ten clones. The sequenced sample consisted of PBMCs. These receptors all stem from a woman aged 25 to 39 in good health and CMV-seronegative.

The V and J genes are TRBV11-2 and TRBJ1-1; tentative D call: TRBD1 (6 bases). V lost 2 bases to trimming and J lost 2 bases, with 9 bases between them. Germline V gives CDR1 SGHAT, CDR2 FQNNGV. The CDR3 has 14 amino acids. The CDR3 reads CASSLQGTNTEAFF. The CDR3 DNA follows: TGTGCCAGCAGCTTACAGGGGACCAACACTGAAGCTTTCTTT. Complete variable domain (other parts from reference TRBV11-2 and TRBJ1-1): EAGVAQSPRYKIIEKRQSVAFWCNPISGHATLYWYQQILGQGPKLLIQFQNNGVVDDSQLPKDRFSAERLKGVDSTLKIQPAKLEDSAVYLCASSLQGTNTEAFFGQGTRLTVV.

The V call is TRBV30, the J call TRBJ2-1; TRBD2 aligns across 8 bases. The CDR3 runs to 16 residues. V trimming: 0 bases; J trimming: 2 bases; junction bases outside the gene matches: 6. CDR1 and CDR2 from the germline V gene are GTSNPN and SVGIG (reference sequence). CDR3 amino acids: CAWSVPATSAYNEQFF. CDR3 bases: TGTGCCTGGAGTGTACCGGCGACTAGCGCCTACAATGAGCAGTTCTTC.

This rearrangement joins TRBV7-9 to TRBJ2-3, with 7 bases aligning to TRBD2. Germline-derived CDR1 and CDR2 are SEHNR and FQNEAQ (reference sequence). This CDR3 contains 16 residues. V was clipped by 1 base and J by 2 bases; unmatched bases: 6. CDR3 bases: TGTGCCAGCAGCTTAGACGGGGGGATCTACACAGATACGCAGTATTTT. It yields the protein CASSLDGGIYTDTQYF.

This chain joins TRBV5-1 and TRBJ2-2; D uncertain. V was shortened by 6 bases and J by 7 bases, with 7 bases between the two germline ends. Germline loops: CDR1 SGHRS, CDR2 YFSETQ. The CDR3 totals 11 residues. This chain's CDR3 is CASKSGGELFF. DNA for the CDR3: TGCGCCAGCAAGAGTGGCGGGGAGCTGTTTTTT.

There are a few counts of this clone. This chain connects TRBV6-5 to TRBJ1-2; D unresolved. Germline V gives CDR1 MNHEY, CDR2 SVGAGI. The CDR3 contains 12 residues. V was cut by 4 bases and J by 10 bases, with 13 bases left in between. CDR3 sequence reads: CASSSLRVDYTF. The CDR3 nucleotides read TGTGCCAGCAGTTCCCTCCGGGTTGACTACACCTTC.

The chain is built from TRBV19 and TRBJ1-3; 7 nucleotides line up with TRBD1. Germline V gene data show CDR1 as LNHDA and CDR2 as SQIVND (reference sequence). J was trimmed by 2 bases and V by 10 bases; bases with no gene match: 14. This CDR3 is built from 16 residues. The CDR3: CATNTRDRKAGNTIYF. In nucleotides, the CDR3 is TGTGCCACCAACACCCGGGACAGAAAGGCTGGAAACACCATATATTTT.

J is TRBJ2-2 and V is TRBV14, with TRBD2 identical over 9 bases. V was clipped by 4 bases and J by 4 bases; unmatched bases: 13. There are 18 residues in the CDR3. In germline, CDR1 is SGHDN, CDR2 FVKESK. The DNA for the CDR3 is TGTGCCAGCAGCCGACCCCTAGCGGGGTTCGCTTTCACCGGGGAGCTGTTTTTT. Protein product: CASSRPLAGFAFTGELFF.

DNA for the CDR3: TGTGCCAGCAGTTACGGGCCGAGCTCTGGAAACACCATATATTTT. It translates to CASSYGPSSGNTIYF. The chain has TRBV6-5 and TRBJ1-3, with D unresolved. Trimming shortened V by 2 bases and J by 0 bases, and 8 bases separated the two germline ends. This CDR3 is built from 15 residues. Germline assignment: CDR1 MNHEY and CDR2 SVGAGI.

CDR3 sequence: CASSDGGTYEQYF. The CDR3 nucleotides read TGCGCCAGCAGCGATGGAGGGACCTACGAGCAGTACTTC. This rearrangement joins TRBV10-1 to TRBJ2-7, with D possibly matching TRBD2 (6 bases). Germline V gene data show CDR1 as WNHNN and CDR2 as SYGVQD (reference sequence). This CDR3 region has 13 residues. V was clipped by 6 bases and J by 2 bases, with 11 bases between them.

This chain links TRBV6-5 with TRBJ2-1; a possible D gene is TRBD1 (5 bases). Trimming removed 6 bases from V and 8 bases from J, with 20 bases in between. The CDR3 has 15 residues. Germline V gene data show CDR1 as MNHEY and CDR2 as SVGAGI. In DNA, the CDR3 is TGTGCCAGCAGGTATCAGGGAAGGTCGTCGGATGAGCAGTTCTTC. Translation: CASRYQGRSSDEQFF.